Listed below are T cell receptor beta chains from one sample, sequenced in a study of technical replicates of blood from a handful of donors. Repertoires were generated with immunoSEQ multiplex PCR, while TCRdb's copy carries only in-frame clones and drops some. The data contain around 70,000 clones, 90% to 95% of them singletons. The specimen sequenced was T cells isolated from PBMCs. These receptors originate from a human donor in good health. CDR3s include the opening cysteine and the closing phenylalanine or tryptophan. A D gene is named only where the DNA matches it firmly.

j_call	v_call	d_call	cdr3_nt	cdr3_aa
TRBJ2-7	TRBV5-1	TRBD1	TGCGCCAGCGCCTCGATACAGGGGAGTTCCCACGAGCAGTACTTC	CASASIQGSSHEQYF
TRBJ2-3	TRBV7-9	.	TGTGCCAGCAGCGTTCGGGGTTACACAGATACGCAGTATTTT	CASSVRGYTDTQYF
TRBJ2-7	TRBV7-6	TRBD1	TGTGCCAGCAGCTCCGGGACAGGGTATTCCGAGCAGTACTTC	CASSSGTGYSEQYF
TRBJ2-7	TRBV4-3	.	TGCGCCAGCAGCCAGATACAGGGAAACGAGCAGTACTTC	CASSQIQGNEQYF
TRBJ2-3	TRBV11-2	.	TGTGCCAGCAGCTCCACCCACAGGGTTTGGACAGATACGCAGTATTTT	CASSSTHRVWTDTQYF
TRBJ1-3	TRBV9	.	TGTGCCAGCAGCGCAACAGGGCTCTCTGGAAACACCATATATTTT	CASSATGLSGNTIYF
TRBJ2-3	TRBV28	TRBD1	TGTGCCAGCATGGACCTAAAGACAGGGAAGGACACAGATACGCAGTATTTT	CASMDLKTGKDTDTQYF
TRBJ1-2	TRBV28	.	TGTGCCAGCAGTTTAAACAGCTGGGGCTACACCTTC	CASSLNSWGYTF
TRBJ2-1	TRBV7-9	TRBD2	TGTGCCAGCGGGGGACTAGCGGACAATGAGCAGTTCTTC	CASGGLADNEQFF
TRBJ2-7	TRBV7-6	.	TGTGCCAGCAGCCCCTCCGACGGGACCTACGAGCAGTACTTC	CASSPSDGTYEQYF
TRBJ1-1	TRBV6-6	.	TGTGCCAGCAGTTGGGGCCTGAACACTGAAGCTTTCTTT	CASSWGLNTEAFF
TRBJ2-3	TRBV5-1	.	TGCGCCAGCAGCTTGGCCACAGGCACAGATACGCAGTATTTT	CASSLATGTDTQYF
TRBJ1-5	TRBV13	.	TGTGCCAGCAGCTTCCGGAGCTATAGCAATCAGCCCCAGCATTTT	CASSFRSYSNQPQHF